This T cell receptor (beta chain) was observed in a study of CD4 and CD8 cells across lung adenocarcinoma regions. The CDR3 is 15 residues long. Trimming removed 0 bases at V and 8 bases at J, with 15 bases between. The V gene's germline CDR1 is MNHEY and CDR2 SVGAGI. TCRdb re-analysed the PCR reads in MiXCR, keeping a single row per CDR3 protein. The data show some 5,000 distinct CDR3 sequences, about 61% seen once. Donors had localized lung adenocarcinoma, a non-small cell lung cancer. The sequenced material came from CD4+ T cells from the center of a lung tumor. This TCR derives from a male donor with lung adenocarcinoma. The CD4 and CD8 labels of this study may be unreliable. This sequence joins TRBV6-5 and TRBJ2-3; the D call may be TRBD1 or TRBD2 (5 bases each). For the CDR3, the DNA is TGTGCCAGCAGTTACTCCCGACAGCCTGGGGGTACGCAGTATTTT. Amino acids: CASSYSRQPGGTQYF.